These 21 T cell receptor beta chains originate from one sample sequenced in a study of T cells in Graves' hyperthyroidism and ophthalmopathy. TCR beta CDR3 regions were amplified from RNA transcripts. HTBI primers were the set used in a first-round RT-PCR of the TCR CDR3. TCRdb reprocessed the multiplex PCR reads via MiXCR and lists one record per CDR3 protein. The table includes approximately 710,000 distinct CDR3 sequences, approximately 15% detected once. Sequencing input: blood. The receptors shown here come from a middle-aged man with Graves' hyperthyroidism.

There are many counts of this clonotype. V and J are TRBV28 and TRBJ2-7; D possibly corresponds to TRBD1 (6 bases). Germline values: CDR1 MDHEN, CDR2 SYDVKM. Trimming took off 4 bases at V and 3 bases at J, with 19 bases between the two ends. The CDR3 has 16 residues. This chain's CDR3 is CASSSYPGEKHYEQYF. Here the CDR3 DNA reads TGTGCCAGCAGTTCGTACCCAGGGGAAAAACACTACGAGCAGTACTTC.

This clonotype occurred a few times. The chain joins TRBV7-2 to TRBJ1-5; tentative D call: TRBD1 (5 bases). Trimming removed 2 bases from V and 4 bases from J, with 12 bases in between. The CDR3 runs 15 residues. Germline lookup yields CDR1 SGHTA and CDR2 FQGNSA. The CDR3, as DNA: TGTGCCAGCAGCTTATGGCAGGGCGGGAATCAGCCCCAGCATTTT. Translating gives CASSLWQGGNQPQHF.

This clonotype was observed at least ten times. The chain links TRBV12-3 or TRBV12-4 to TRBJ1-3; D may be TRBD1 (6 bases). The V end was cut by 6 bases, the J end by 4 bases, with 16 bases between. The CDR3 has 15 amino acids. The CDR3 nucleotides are TGTGCCAGCAGGCCCGCCGGGACAAAAGGAAACACCATATATTTT. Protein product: CASRPAGTKGNTIYF.

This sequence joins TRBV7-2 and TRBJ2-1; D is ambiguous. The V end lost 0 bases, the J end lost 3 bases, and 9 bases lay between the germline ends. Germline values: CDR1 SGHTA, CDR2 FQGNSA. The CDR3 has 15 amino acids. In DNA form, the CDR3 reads TGTGCCAGCAGCTTAGCTAGGGAATTCTACAATGAGCAGTTCTTC. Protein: CASSLAREFYNEQFF.

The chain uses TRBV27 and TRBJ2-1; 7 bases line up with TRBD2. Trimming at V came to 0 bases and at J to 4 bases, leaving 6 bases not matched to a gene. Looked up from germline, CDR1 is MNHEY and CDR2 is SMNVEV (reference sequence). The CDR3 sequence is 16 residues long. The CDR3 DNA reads TGTGCCAGCAGTTTATCAACCGGACTAGTTTACAATGAGCAGTTCTTC. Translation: CASSLSTGLVYNEQFF.

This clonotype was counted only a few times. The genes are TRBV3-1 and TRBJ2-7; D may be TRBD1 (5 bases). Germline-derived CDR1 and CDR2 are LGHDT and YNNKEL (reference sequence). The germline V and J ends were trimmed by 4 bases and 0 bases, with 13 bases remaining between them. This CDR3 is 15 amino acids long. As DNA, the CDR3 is TGTGCCAGCAGCCCCAGGGCTAGAAGCTCCTACGAGCAGTACTTC. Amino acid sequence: CASSPRARSSYEQYF.

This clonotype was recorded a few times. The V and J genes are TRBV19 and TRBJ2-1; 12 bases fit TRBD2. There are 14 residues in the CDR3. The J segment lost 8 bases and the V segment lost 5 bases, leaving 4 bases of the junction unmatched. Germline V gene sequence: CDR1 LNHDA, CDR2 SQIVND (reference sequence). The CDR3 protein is CASSGTSGFYEQFF. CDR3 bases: TGTGCCAGTAGTGGGACTAGCGGGTTCTATGAGCAGTTCTTC.

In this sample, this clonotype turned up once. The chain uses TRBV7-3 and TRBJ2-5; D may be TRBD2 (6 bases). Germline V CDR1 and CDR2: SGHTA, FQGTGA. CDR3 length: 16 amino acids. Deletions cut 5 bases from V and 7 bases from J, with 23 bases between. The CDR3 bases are TGTGCCAGCAGCCAAACCCCCCAGCGGGCAGGTGGGACCCAGTACTTC. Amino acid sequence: CASSQTPQRAGGTQYF.

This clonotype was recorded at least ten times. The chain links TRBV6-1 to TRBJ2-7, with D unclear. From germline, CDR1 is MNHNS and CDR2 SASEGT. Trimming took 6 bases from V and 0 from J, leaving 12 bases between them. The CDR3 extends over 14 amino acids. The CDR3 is CASSRYSDSYEQYF. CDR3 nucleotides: TGTGCCAGCAGCCGCTACAGTGACTCCTACGAGCAGTACTTC.

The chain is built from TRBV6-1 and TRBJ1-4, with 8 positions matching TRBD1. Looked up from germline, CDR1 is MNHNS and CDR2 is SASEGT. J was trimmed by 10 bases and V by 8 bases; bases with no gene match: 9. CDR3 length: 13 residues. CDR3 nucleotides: TGTGCCAGCTGGACAGGGAAAGATGGAAAACTGTTTTTT. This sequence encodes CASWTGKDGKLFF.

The CDR3 sequence is CASSLGLAGVEVEQFF. CDR3 in DNA: TGTGCCAGCTCACTTGGACTAGCGGGAGTTGAGGTTGAGCAGTTCTTC. This chain links TRBV18 with TRBJ2-1; 13 bases match TRBD2. This CDR3 region has 16 residues. CDR1 and CDR2 (germline): KGHSH, LQKENI. V trimming: 4 bases; J trimming: 9 bases; junction bases outside the gene matches: 9. Complete variable domain (other parts from reference TRBV18 and TRBJ2-1): NAGVMQNPRHLVRRRGQEARLRCSPMKGHSHVYWYRQLPEEGLKFMVYLQKENIIDESGMPKERFSAEFPKEGPSILRIQQVVRGDSAAYFCASSLGLAGVEVEQFFGPGTRLTVL.

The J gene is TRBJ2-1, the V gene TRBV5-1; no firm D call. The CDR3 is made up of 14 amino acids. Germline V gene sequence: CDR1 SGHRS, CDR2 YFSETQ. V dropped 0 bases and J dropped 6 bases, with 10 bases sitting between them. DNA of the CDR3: TGCGCCAGCAGCTTGGTCCCAACAATCAATGAGCAGTTCTTC. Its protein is CASSLVPTINEQFF. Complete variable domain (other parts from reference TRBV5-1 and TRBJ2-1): KAGVTQTPRYLIKTRGQQVTLSCSPISGHRSVSWYQQTPGQGLQFLFEYFSETQRNKGNFPGRFSGRQFSNSRSEMNVSTLELGDSALYLCASSLVPTINEQFFGPGTRLTVL.

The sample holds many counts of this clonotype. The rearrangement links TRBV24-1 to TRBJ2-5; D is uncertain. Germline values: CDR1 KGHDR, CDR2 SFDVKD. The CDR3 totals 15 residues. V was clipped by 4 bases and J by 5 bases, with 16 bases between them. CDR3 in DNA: TGTGCCACCAGTGACAGGACGGTAAAGCAGGAGACCCAGTACTTC. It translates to CATSDRTVKQETQYF.

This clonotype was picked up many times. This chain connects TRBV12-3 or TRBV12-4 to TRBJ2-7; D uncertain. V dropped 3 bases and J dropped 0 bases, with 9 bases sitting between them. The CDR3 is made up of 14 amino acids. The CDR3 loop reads CASSLPRSSYEQYF. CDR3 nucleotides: TGTGCCAGCAGTTTGCCCCGATCCTCCTACGAGCAGTACTTC.

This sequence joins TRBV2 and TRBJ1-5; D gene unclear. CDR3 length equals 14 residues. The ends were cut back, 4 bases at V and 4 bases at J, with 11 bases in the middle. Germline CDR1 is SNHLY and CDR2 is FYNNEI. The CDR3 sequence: CASSAWQANQPQHF. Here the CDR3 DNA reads TGTGCCAGCAGTGCCTGGCAGGCGAATCAGCCCCAGCATTTT.

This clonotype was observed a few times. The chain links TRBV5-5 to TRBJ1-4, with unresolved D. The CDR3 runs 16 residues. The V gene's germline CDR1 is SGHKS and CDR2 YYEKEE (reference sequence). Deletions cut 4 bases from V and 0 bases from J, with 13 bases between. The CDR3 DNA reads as TGTGCCAGCAGCCGAGAAGACTGGTCAACTAATGAAAAACTGTTTTTT. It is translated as CASSREDWSTNEKLFF. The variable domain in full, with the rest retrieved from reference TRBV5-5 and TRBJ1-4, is DAGVTQSPTHLIKTRGQQVTLRCSPISGHKSVSWYQQVLGQGPQFIFQYYEKEERGRGNFPDRFSARQFPNYSSELNVNALLLGDSALYLCASSREDWSTNEKLFFGSGTQLSVL.

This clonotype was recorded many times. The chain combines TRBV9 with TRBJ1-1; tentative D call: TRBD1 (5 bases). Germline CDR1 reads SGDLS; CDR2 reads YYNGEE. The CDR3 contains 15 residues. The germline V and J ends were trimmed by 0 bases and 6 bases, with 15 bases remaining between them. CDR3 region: CASSVVVGAGAEAFF. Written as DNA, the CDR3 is TGTGCCAGCAGCGTAGTGGTAGGGGCGGGCGCTGAAGCTTTCTTT.

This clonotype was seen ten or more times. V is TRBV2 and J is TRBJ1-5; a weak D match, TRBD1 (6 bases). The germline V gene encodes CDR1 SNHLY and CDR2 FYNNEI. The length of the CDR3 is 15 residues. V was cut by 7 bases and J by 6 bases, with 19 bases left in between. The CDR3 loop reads CASTEQGFQGQPQHF. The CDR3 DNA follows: TGTGCCAGCACCGAACAGGGTTTCCAGGGTCAGCCCCAGCATTTT.

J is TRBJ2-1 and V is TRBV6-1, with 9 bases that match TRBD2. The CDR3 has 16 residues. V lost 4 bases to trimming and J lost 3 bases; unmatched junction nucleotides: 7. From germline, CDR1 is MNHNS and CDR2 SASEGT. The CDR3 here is CASSAPGTSFYNEQFF. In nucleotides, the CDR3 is TGTGCCAGCAGTGCCCCGGGGACTAGCTTCTACAATGAGCAGTTCTTC.

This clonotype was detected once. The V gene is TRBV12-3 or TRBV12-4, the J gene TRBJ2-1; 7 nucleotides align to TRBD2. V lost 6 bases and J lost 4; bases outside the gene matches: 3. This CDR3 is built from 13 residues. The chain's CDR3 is CASRASGYNEQFF. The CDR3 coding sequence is TGTGCCAGCAGGGCTAGCGGTTACAATGAGCAGTTCTTC.

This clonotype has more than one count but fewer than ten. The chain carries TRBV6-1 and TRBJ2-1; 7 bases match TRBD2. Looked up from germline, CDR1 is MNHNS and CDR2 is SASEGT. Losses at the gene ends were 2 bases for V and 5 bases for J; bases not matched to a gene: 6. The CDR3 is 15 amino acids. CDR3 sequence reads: CASSERRERNNEQFF. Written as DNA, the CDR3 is TGTGCCAGCAGTGAAAGGCGGGAGCGGAACAATGAGCAGTTCTTC.